This TCR beta chain was retrieved from a study of CD8 T cells in ankylosing spondylitis. Study-level findings and limits: Researchers report that disease-linked clones proved CD8+ and relatively rare in peripheral blood. Blood from ankylosing spondylitis patients appeared to carry a characteristic roughly eight-variant TCR beta motif. Matched ankylosing spondylitis synovial fluid reportedly showed significant enrichment of disease-linked clones.

This clonotype was detected a few times. Its antigen is undetermined. The length of the CDR3 is 15 residues. V dropped 6 bases and J dropped 0 bases, with 15 bases sitting between them. It was by quantitative 5'-RACE with molecular barcodes that TCR beta libraries were made. TCRdb re-analysed the 5' RACE reads in MiXCR, keeping a single row per CDR3 protein. The sample carries approximately 500,000 distinct CDR3 sequences, about 13% recorded once. The receptor's source is a male donor with ankylosing spondylitis. The chain has TRBV12-3 or TRBV12-4 and TRBJ2-7; D possibly uses TRBD1 or TRBD2 (6 bases each). The material sequenced was blood, either unsorted or a sorted T cell fraction (not recorded which). CDR3 bases: TGTGCCAGCAGCCCACGGGGGACACTCTCCTACGAGCAGTACTTC. Protein product: CASSPRGTLSYEQYF.